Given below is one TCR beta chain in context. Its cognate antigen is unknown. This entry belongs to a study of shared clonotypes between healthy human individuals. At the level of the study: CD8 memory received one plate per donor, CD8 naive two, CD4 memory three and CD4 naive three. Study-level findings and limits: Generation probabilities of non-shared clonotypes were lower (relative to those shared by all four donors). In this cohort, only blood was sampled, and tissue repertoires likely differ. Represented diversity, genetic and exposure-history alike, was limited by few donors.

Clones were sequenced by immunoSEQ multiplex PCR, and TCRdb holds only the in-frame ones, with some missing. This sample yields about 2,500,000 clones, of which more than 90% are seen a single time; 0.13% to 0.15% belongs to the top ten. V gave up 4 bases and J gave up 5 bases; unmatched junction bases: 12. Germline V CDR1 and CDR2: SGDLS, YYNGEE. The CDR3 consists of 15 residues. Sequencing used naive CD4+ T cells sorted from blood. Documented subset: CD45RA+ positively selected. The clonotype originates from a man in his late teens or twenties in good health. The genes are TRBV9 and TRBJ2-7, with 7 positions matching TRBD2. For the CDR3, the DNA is TGTGCCAGCAGCCGGGGGGACCGCGGAAGGGACGAGCAGTACTTC. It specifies CASSRGDRGRDEQYF.